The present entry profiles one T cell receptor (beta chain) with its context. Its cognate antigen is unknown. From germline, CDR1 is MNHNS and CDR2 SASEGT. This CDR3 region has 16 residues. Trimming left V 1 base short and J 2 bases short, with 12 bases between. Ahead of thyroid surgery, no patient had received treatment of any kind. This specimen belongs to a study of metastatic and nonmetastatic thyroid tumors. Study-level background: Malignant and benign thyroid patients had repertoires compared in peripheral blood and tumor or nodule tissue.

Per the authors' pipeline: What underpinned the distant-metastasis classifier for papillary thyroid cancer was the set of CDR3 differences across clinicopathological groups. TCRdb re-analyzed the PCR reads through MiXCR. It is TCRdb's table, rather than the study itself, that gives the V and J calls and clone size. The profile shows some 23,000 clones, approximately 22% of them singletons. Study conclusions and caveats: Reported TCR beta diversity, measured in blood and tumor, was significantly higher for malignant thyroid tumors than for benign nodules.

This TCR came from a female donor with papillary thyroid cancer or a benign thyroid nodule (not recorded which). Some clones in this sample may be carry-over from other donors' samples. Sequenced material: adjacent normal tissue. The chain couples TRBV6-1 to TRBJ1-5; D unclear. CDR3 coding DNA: TGTGCCAGCAGTGAAGAGGTCAGATCAGGCAATCAGCCCCAGCATTTT. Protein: CASSEEVRSGNQPQHF.